Shown below are 10 T cell receptor beta chains from a single sample sequenced in a study of vaccination and CD4 T cells after COVID-19 (dated by TCRdb to 2022 to 2024). This sample's treatment or condition label indicates: roughly 11-day PBMC culture with coronavirus spike peptide pools or control peptides (ViraFEST assay). Library construction relied on PCR. Sequencing used an Illumina iSeq 100. At the Johns Hopkins FTIC core, DNA from the cultured CD4+ T cells underwent TCR sequencing with the Oncomine TCR Beta short-read assay. TCRdb ran its own pipeline on the public reads, namely fastp trimming at Q25 and MiXCR clone calling, and kept in-frame beta chains. For every CDR3 protein sequence, its rows merge into one entry that carries the most common genes and DNA. This sample holds about 10,000 distinct CDR3 sequences; 42% were observed only once. Together, the top ten hold over 30% of the sample.

These receptors are not linked to any known antigen. The sequencing input was CD4+ T cells from blood, cultured in vitro. These receptors were collected from a human donor who had recovered from COVID-19.

This chain connects TRBV12-5 to TRBJ1-2, with D unresolved. V lost 6 bases, J lost 4 bases, and 12 bases lay in between. The CDR3 consists of 13 residues. Germline loops: CDR1 LGHNT, CDR2 FRNRAP. CDR3 nucleotide sequence: TGTGCTAGTGGCGAAGGACGCTTCTATGGCTACACCTTC. This encodes CASGEGRFYGYTF.

This clonotype was observed a few times. The rearrangement joins TRBV11-2 to TRBJ2-5; D perhaps matches TRBD1 (6 bases). The germline V and J ends were trimmed by 11 bases and 5 bases, with 15 bases remaining between them. Germline V gene sequence: CDR1 SGHAT, CDR2 FQNNGV. The CDR3 has 12 amino acids. The CDR3 DNA is TGTGCCTCTGGGCAGGGGTCGGAGACCCAGTACTTC. Its protein product is CASGQGSETQYF.

This chain uses TRBV30 with TRBJ2-7, with a weak D call TRBD1 (5 bases). V was cut by 3 bases and J by 0 bases, with 12 bases left in between. CDR3 length: 14 amino acids. Germline V gene lookup returns CDR1 GTSNPN and CDR2 SVGIG (reference sequence). The CDR3 sequence is CAWSLLGVSYEQYF. For the CDR3, the DNA is TGTGCCTGGAGCCTTCTAGGGGTCTCCTACGAGCAGTACTTC.

The chain carries TRBV5-1 and TRBJ1-4; 7 nucleotides agree with TRBD1. Trimming at V came to 4 bases and at J to 8 bases, leaving 8 bases not matched to a gene. This CDR3 is 14 amino acids long. In germline, CDR1 is SGHRS, CDR2 YFSETQ. CDR3 region: CASSPGGIGEKLFF. For the CDR3, the DNA is TGCGCCAGCAGCCCAGGGGGGATTGGAGAAAAACTGTTTTTT.

The gene calls are TRBV6-1 and TRBJ2-7, with D perhaps matching TRBD1 (6 bases). The germline gives CDR1 MNHNS, CDR2 SASEGT. The CDR3 loop spans 15 amino acids. Trimming cost V 7 bases and J 1 base, with 17 bases left between them. DNA for the CDR3: TGTGCCAGCAAAAAATCAGGGGACGAATCCTACGAGCAGTACTTC. As protein: CASKKSGDESYEQYF.

In its sample, this clonotype is large (0.1 to 1%). The rearrangement uses TRBV21-1 and TRBJ2-3; no check of the table's D call, TRBD2, against the DNA was made. TRBV21-1 is designated a pseudogene. The CDR3 is 17 residues long. DNA of the CDR3: TGTGCCAGCAGCAAAGCAAGCAGCGGGGGGGCCGGGGATACGCAGTATTTT. Translated, it gives CASSKASSGGAGDTQYF.

This rearrangement joins TRBV2 to TRBJ1-2, with D hard to call. Germline CDR1 is SNHLY and CDR2 is FYNNEI. The CDR3 length is 12 residues. Between the trimmed V and J ends, which lost 6 bases and 7 bases, there was a span of 12 bases. CDR3 in amino acids: CASSTDISGYTF. CDR3 bases: TGTGCCAGCAGCACAGATATAAGTGGCTACACCTTC.

The rearrangement links TRBV5-1 to TRBJ1-2; D uncertain. The CDR3 runs to 15 residues. Germline loops: CDR1 SGHRS, CDR2 YFSETQ. V was cut by 0 bases and J by 3 bases, with 12 bases left in between. The CDR3, as DNA: TGCGCCAGCAGCTTGGACTGGGGAGTCGACTATGGCTACACCTTC. Translation gives CASSLDWGVDYGYTF.

The V and J genes are TRBV7-8 and TRBJ1-1; possibly TRBD1 for D (5 bases). Germline V gene lookup returns CDR1 SGHVS and CDR2 FQNEAQ. There are 15 residues in the CDR3. V lost 2 bases, J lost 6 bases, and 16 bases lay in between. CDR3 sequence: CASSLNQGVGAEAFF. The CDR3, as DNA: TGTGCCAGCAGCTTAAATCAGGGTGTCGGCGCTGAAGCTTTCTTT.

The chain couples TRBV29-1 to TRBJ1-4; D is undetermined. This CDR3 region has 13 residues. Germline V gene data show CDR1 as SQVTM and CDR2 as ANQGSEA. Between the trimmed V and J ends, which lost 7 bases and 6 bases, there was a span of 15 bases. This chain's CDR3 is CSAQTFLDEKLFF. The CDR3 bases are TGCAGCGCCCAGACATTTTTGGATGAAAAACTGTTTTTT. The complete variable domain, with remaining parts taken from reference TRBV29-1 and TRBJ1-4, reads SAVISQKPSRDICQRGTSLTIQCQVDSQVTMMFWYRQQPGQSLTLIATANQGSEATYESGFVIDKFPISRPNLTFSTLTVSNMSPEDSSIYLCSAQTFLDEKLFFGSGTQLSVL.